This TCR beta chain was identified during a study of OX40 agonist ivuxolimab in advanced cancers. Germline lookup yields CDR1 SNHLY and CDR2 FYNNEI. The CDR3 is 12 amino acids. The ends were cut back, 11 bases at V and 2 bases at J, with 12 bases in the middle. Repertoires were generated with immunoSEQ multiplex PCR, while TCRdb's copy carries only in-frame clones and drops some. The sample records under 20,000 clones, approximately 77% being singletons. Study-wide results and limits: Some nonresponders also had low normalized T-cell clonal expansion. On average, CD8+ T cells showed a greater number of expanded clones than CD4+.

With respect to this clone: The target antigen is unknown.

The genes are TRBV2 and TRBJ1-2, with a tentative D call TRBD1 (5 bases). Sequenced material: CD4+ or CD8+ T cells sorted from blood, taken in a trial of the OX40 agonist ivuxolimab. The sequence derives from an adult with an advanced solid tumor such as melanoma, head and neck, liver or kidney cancer. The CDR3, as DNA: TGTGCCGGCGACCCAGGGAACTATGGCTACACCTTC. Translated: CAGDPGNYGYTF.